These 29 T cell receptor beta chains originate from one sample sequenced in a study of glioma-infiltrating T cells. TCR alpha and beta CDR3 regions were amplified from RNA using iRepertoire nested multiplex PCR. TCRdb called the multiplex PCR reads again in MiXCR, with one record for every CDR3 protein. The table has some 190,000 distinct CDR3 sequences, roughly a third seen once; the top ten hold around 20%. Sequencing input: glioma tissue, nonneoplastic brain tissue, or PBMCs (not recorded which). These receptors all stem from a human donor with low-grade glioma or glioblastoma, undergoing nonglioma brain surgery, or in good health (not recorded which).

The chain has TRBV4-1 and TRBJ2-7; 14 positions agree with TRBD2. The V and J ends lost 8 bases and 7 bases, in that order; junction bases with no gene match: 10. Per germline, CDR1 MGHRA and CDR2 YSYEKL. This CDR3 has 15 amino acids. The CDR3 DNA follows: TGCGCCAGCGAGGGACTAGCGGGAGTTTCGGGTGAGCAGTACTTC. Its translation is CASEGLAGVSGEQYF.

With respect to this clonotype: A single base separates this from a much larger clone, so it may be a read error. The V and J genes are TRBV12-3 or TRBV12-4 and TRBJ1-1; D unclear. The length of the CDR3 is 11 residues. The CDR3 sequence: CSSSRRGQAFF. As DNA, the CDR3 is TGTTCCAGCAGCCGACGTGGACAAGCTTTCTTT.

The chain has TRBV6-1 and TRBJ2-3; 10 bases agree with TRBD2. CDR3 length: 15 residues. V lost 2 bases and J lost 6; bases outside the gene matches: 5. Germline CDR1 and CDR2: MNHNS and SASEGT. The CDR3 DNA follows: TGTGCCAGCAGTGAAAGGGCTAGCGGGAGTGATACGCAGTATTTT. Its protein product is CASSERASGSDTQYF.

This clonotype was counted many times. The V and J genes are TRBV7-2 and TRBJ1-3; D is ambiguous. The CDR3 is made up of 15 amino acids. CDR1 is SGHTA and CDR2 is FQGNSA in the germline V gene. Between the trimmed V and J ends, which lost 0 bases and 0 bases, there was a span of 6 bases. CDR3 protein: CASSLALISGNTIYF. CDR3 nucleotides: TGTGCCAGCAGCTTAGCGCTCATCTCTGGAAACACCATATATTTT.

Ten or more counts support this clonotype. The chain has TRBV7-6 and TRBJ2-3, with TRBD1 matching 8 bases. The V gene end was trimmed by 5 bases and the J gene end by 1 base; junction bases not matched to a gene: 2. CDR1 is SGHVS and CDR2 is FNYEAQ in the germline V gene. This CDR3 comprises 14 residues. CDR3 bases: TGTGCCAGCAGCGTGGACAGGGGCACAGATACGCAGTATTTT. Amino acid sequence: CASSVDRGTDTQYF.

About this clonotype: Being one base from a much bigger clone, this may be a read error. The chain is built from TRBV29-1 and TRBJ2-1; the D call may be TRBD1 or TRBD2 (5 bases each). This CDR3 has 13 residues. Per the germline V gene, CDR1 is SQVTM and CDR2 is ANQGSEA. V was clipped by 3 bases and J by 7 bases, with 13 bases between them. This CDR3 reads CSVDGVRGNEQFF. Here the CDR3 DNA reads TGCAGCGTTGATGGCGTGAGGGGAAATGAGCAGTTCTTC.

Note on this clonotype: At one end, the junction sequence differs from germline, possibly due to a read error. J is TRBJ2-6 and V is TRBV7-6; D could derive from TRBD1 or TRBD2 (5 bases each). Germline values: CDR1 SGHVS, CDR2 FNYEAQ. CDR3 length equals 19 residues. This chain's CDR3 is CASSLVPGRPSSGANVLAF. In nucleotides, the CDR3 is TGTGCCAGCAGCTTAGTACCGGGACGGCCGAGCTCTGGGGCCAACGTCCTGGCTTTC.

This clonotype was recorded at least ten times. This chain joins TRBV29-1 and TRBJ1-5, with a possible D match to TRBD1 (6 bases). Germline V gene lookup returns CDR1 SQVTM and CDR2 ANQGSEA. V was trimmed by 5 bases and J by 3 bases, leaving 11 bases between them. The CDR3 has 13 residues. The DNA of the CDR3 is TGCAGCGTTTCTGGACAGAACAATCAGCCCCAGCATTTT. Residues: CSVSGQNNQPQHF.

To note about this clonotype: This may stem from a read error, because a much larger clone lies one nucleotide away. This rearrangement joins TRBV4-3 to TRBJ1-6, with D unresolved. This CDR3 region has 13 residues. Germline V gene data show CDR1 as LGHNA and CDR2 as YSLEER. CDR3 nucleotides: TGCGCCAGCAGCCAAGACAGTGGACCACCCCTCTACTTT. It translates to CASSQDSGPPLYF.

At least ten counts were recorded for this clonotype. The chain uses TRBV6-2 or TRBV6-3 and TRBJ2-1; unclear D gene. Trimming removed 7 bases at V and 4 bases at J, with 17 bases between. The CDR3 has 15 amino acids. Germline V gene data show CDR1 as MNHEY and CDR2 as SVGEGT. The DNA of the CDR3 is TGTGCCAGCAATTCCGGGCAGCGTTCATACAATGAGCAGTTCTTC. Its protein product is CASNSGQRSYNEQFF.

This clonotype was found many times. The chain has TRBV10-3 and TRBJ1-5; no reliable D call. This CDR3 has 14 amino acids. Germline assignment: CDR1 ENHRY and CDR2 SYGVKD. V shed 3 bases and J shed 0 bases, with 6 bases lying between them. CDR3 protein: CAISEGDSNQPQHF. The CDR3 coding sequence is TGTGCCATCAGTGAAGGTGATAGCAATCAGCCCCAGCATTTT.

As to this clonotype: This may be a read error: a much more frequent sequence differs by one nucleotide. The gene calls are TRBV4-2 and TRBJ2-2; 12 nucleotides line up with TRBD2. Germline CDR1 LGHNA, CDR2 YNFKEQ. The CDR3 length is 17 residues. CDR3 sequence (DNA): TGTTCCAGCAGCCAAGAAGTACTAGCGGGAGGCCCCGGGGAGCTGTTTTTT. This translates into CSSSQEVLAGGPGELFF.

In its sample, this clonotype was seen once. The chain couples TRBV10-3 to TRBJ2-1; D perhaps matches TRBD2 (6 bases). V was clipped by 11 bases and J by 1 base, with 15 bases between them. The CDR3 covers 14 residues. CDR1 and CDR2 (germline): ENHRY, SYGVKD. CDR3 amino acids: CALFSGGSYNEQFF. CDR3 DNA sequence: TGTGCCCTATTTAGCGGCGGGTCCTACAATGAGCAGTTCTTC.

For this clonotype: This could be a read error, since a much larger clone is one nucleotide away. V gene TRBV20-1 combines with J gene TRBJ2-7; D gene ambiguous. CDR3 length: 15 residues. Trimming shortened V by 0 bases and J by 3 bases, and 15 bases separated the two germline ends. CDR1 and CDR2 from the germline V gene are DFQATT and SNEGSKA (reference sequence). In DNA, the CDR3 is TGCAGTGCTAGAGATCCCAGTTCAACCCTCTACGAGCAGTACTTC. Protein: CSARDPSSTLYEQYF.

This clonotype was counted a few times. This sequence joins TRBV9 and TRBJ2-3, with D possibly TRBD2 on 7 matching bases. CDR1 and CDR2 from the germline V gene are SGDLS and YYNGEE. V was trimmed by 4 bases and J by 6 bases, leaving 15 bases between them. The CDR3 loop spans 14 amino acids. CDR3 in DNA: TGTGCCAGCAGCTATGGGGGGGCGTACGATACGCAGTATTTT. It specifies CASSYGGAYDTQYF.

Many counts were recorded for this clonotype. This chain joins TRBV6-1 and TRBJ1-2; D unclear. The germline V and J ends were trimmed by 3 bases and 4 bases, with 12 bases remaining between them. Germline CDR1 reads MNHNS; CDR2 reads SASEGT. There are 14 residues in the CDR3. The CDR3 is CASSDQMGSYGYTF. CDR3 in DNA: TGTGCCAGCAGTGATCAAATGGGGAGCTATGGCTACACCTTC.

The rearrangement uses TRBV5-1 and TRBJ2-3; the D gene could be TRBD1 or TRBD2 (6 bases each). CDR3 length equals 14 residues. V gave up 4 bases and J gave up 2 bases, with 11 bases separating them. Germline CDR1 SGHRS, CDR2 YFSETQ. CDR3 region: CASSTGGDTDTQYF. CDR3 bases: TGCGCCAGCAGCACCGGGGGCGACACAGATACGCAGTATTTT.

This clonotype showed up just a few times. V gene TRBV4-3 combines with J gene TRBJ2-1; the D gene is possibly TRBD2 (6 bases). This CDR3 region has 16 residues. Trimming stripped 0 bases from V and 5 bases from J, with 14 bases between. The germline V gene has CDR1 LGHNA and CDR2 YSLEER. The CDR3 loop is CASSQDRSGFDNEQFF. CDR3 nucleotide sequence: TGCGCCAGCAGCCAAGATCGTAGCGGCTTTGACAATGAGCAGTTCTTC.

This clonotype was detected ten times or more. The chain uses TRBV4-3 and TRBJ2-7; no reliable D call. Germline-derived CDR1 and CDR2 are LGHNA and YSLEER. Trimming cost V 2 bases and J 3 bases, with 11 bases left between them. The CDR3 totals 14 residues. CDR3 amino acids: CASSQHPSSYEQYF. The CDR3 bases are TGCGCCAGCAGCCAACATCCGTCCAGCTACGAGCAGTACTTC.

This clonotype was seen only a few times. The chain employs TRBV19 and TRBJ2-2; tentatively, D is TRBD2 (5 bases). Trimming removed 8 bases from V and 0 bases from J, with 10 bases in between. This CDR3 is 14 amino acids long. Germline loops: CDR1 LNHDA, CDR2 SQIVND (reference sequence). The CDR3 is CASPGKTNTGELFF. The CDR3 DNA is TGTGCCAGTCCGGGAAAGACGAACACCGGGGAGCTGTTTTTT.

About this clonotype itself: With a much larger clone just one base away, this may be a read error. This chain links TRBV2 with TRBJ2-7; tentatively, D is TRBD2 (5 bases). The CDR3 contains 14 residues. In germline, CDR1 is SNHLY, CDR2 FYNNEI. CDR3 in DNA: TGTGCCAGAAGTGATACTAGATTCGTCTACGAGCAGTACTTC. It yields the protein CARSDTRFVYEQYF.

A note on this clonotype: A read error is possible here, since a much larger clone lies one base away. The chain links TRBV5-1 to TRBJ2-3; D is ambiguous. There are 13 residues in the CDR3. Germline loops: CDR1 SGHRS, CDR2 YFSETQ. V lost 1 base and J lost 6, with 9 bases in between. CDR3 nucleotide sequence: TGCGCCAGCAGCTTGTACCAGTCCGATACGCAGTATTTT. Translating it yields CASSLYQSDTQYF.

This clonotype was seen a handful of times. The chain is built from TRBV29-1 and TRBJ2-3; tentatively, D is TRBD1 (5 bases). Germline CDR1 and CDR2: SQVTM and ANQGSEA. There are 14 residues in the CDR3. The V end lost 7 bases, the J end lost 0 bases, and 14 bases lay between the germline ends. CDR3 loop: CSARQSTSTDTQYF. In DNA, the CDR3 is TGCAGCGCCCGACAGAGTACTAGCACAGATACGCAGTATTTT.

The table lists this clonotype with many counts. The chain uses TRBV18 and TRBJ2-2; D remains unclear. The germline V and J ends were trimmed by 1 base and 1 base, with 7 bases remaining between them. The germline CDR1 and CDR2 sequences are KGHSH and LQKENI. The CDR3 totals 15 residues. The CDR3 DNA reads as TGTGCCAGCTCACCACTAACGGGGAACACCGGGGAGCTGTTTTTT. Protein product: CASSPLTGNTGELFF.

Notes on this clonotype: With a much larger clone just one base away, this may be a read error. The V and J genes are TRBV2 and TRBJ2-1, with 8 bases that match TRBD2. This CDR3 spans 16 amino acids. CDR1 is SNHLY, CDR2 FYNNEI, per germline. CDR3 sequence reads: CASRPTSGPTGNEQLF. The CDR3 DNA sequence: TGTGCCAGCAGACCCACTAGCGGTCCAACCGGCAATGAGCAGCTCTTC.

The chain recombines TRBV12-3 or TRBV12-4 with TRBJ2-4; 7 positions agree with TRBD2. V dropped 1 base and J dropped 8; count of bases not matched to a gene: 2. CDR3 length: 13 residues. The CDR3 DNA sequence: TGTGCCAGCAGTTTAGTTGGGGGGGACATTCAGTACTTC. The encoded protein is CASSLVGGDIQYF.

This clonotype has ten or more counts. The J gene is TRBJ2-7, the V gene TRBV6-5, with D perhaps assigned TRBD1 or TRBD2 (5 bases each). CDR1 is MNHEY, CDR2 SVGAGI, per germline. The CDR3 consists of 15 residues. The ends were cut back, 2 bases at V and 0 bases at J, with 11 bases in the middle. This CDR3 is CASSYVGASSYEQYF. Written as DNA, the CDR3 is TGTGCCAGCAGTTACGTCGGGGCAAGCTCCTACGAGCAGTACTTC.

This clonotype was seen ten or more times. The chain links TRBV15 to TRBJ2-5; 9 bases align to TRBD2. The CDR3 covers 15 residues. Germline CDR1 reads LNHNV; CDR2 reads YYDKDF (reference sequence). J lost 2 bases, V lost 1 base, and 2 bases had no gene match. CDR3 residues: CATSRVAGGQETQYF. CDR3 bases: TGTGCCACCAGCAGAGTTGCGGGAGGGCAAGAGACCCAGTACTTC.

The chain employs TRBV12-3 or TRBV12-4 and TRBJ1-2, with no clear D. V shed 2 bases and J shed 7 bases, with 11 bases lying between them. The CDR3 has 13 amino acids. For the CDR3, the DNA is TGTGCCAGCAGTTTACAGCCTCCGGGTGGCTACACCTTC. It codes for CASSLQPPGGYTF.